Described below is a single T cell receptor beta chain sequence and its context. Its specificity is unknown. These data are taken from a study of T-cell memory formation after mild COVID-19. V dropped 5 bases and J dropped 1 base, with 13 bases sitting between them. Germline V gives CDR1 DFQATT, CDR2 SNEGSKA (reference sequence). CDR3 length: 14 residues. General observations from the study: Largely, contracting CD4+ clones fell within CM and EM, and contracting CD8+ clones within EMRA.

5'RACE, which relied on constant-segment primers, yielded TCR alpha and TCR beta cDNA libraries carrying sample barcodes and UMIs. TCRdb called the 5' RACE reads again in MiXCR, with one record for every CDR3 protein. The data hold around 130,000 distinct CDR3 sequences, with around 15% observed a single time. Material: PBMCs or a T cell subset sorted from them (not recorded which). This sequence originates from a man aged 18 to 30 who had mild COVID-19 (a few samples of this study predate the infection). Cell type and time point are not known. V gene TRBV20-1 combines with J gene TRBJ2-3; D not certain. CDR3 loop: CSAPPGVGTDTQYF. CDR3 coding DNA: TGCAGTGCTCCACCGGGTGTGGGCACAGATACGCAGTATTTT.